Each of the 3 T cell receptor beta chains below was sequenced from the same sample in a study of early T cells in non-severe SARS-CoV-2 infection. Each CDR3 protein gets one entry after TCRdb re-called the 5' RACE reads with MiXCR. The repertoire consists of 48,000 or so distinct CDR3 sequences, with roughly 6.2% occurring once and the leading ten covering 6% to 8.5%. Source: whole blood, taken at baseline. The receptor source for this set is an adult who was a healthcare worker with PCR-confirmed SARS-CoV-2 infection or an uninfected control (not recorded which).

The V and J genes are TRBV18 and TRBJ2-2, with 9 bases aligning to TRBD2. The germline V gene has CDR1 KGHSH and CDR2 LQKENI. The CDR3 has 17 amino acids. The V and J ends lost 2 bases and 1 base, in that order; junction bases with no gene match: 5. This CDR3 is CASSPSSGMGNTGELFF. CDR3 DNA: TGTGCCAGCTCACCATCTAGCGGGATGGGGAACACCGGGGAGCTGTTTTTT.

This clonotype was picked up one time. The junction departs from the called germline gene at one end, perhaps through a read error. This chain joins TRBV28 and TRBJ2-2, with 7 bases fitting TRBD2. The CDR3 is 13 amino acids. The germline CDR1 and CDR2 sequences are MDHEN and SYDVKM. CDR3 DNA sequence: TGTGCCGCCGGGGAGGGTAACACCGGGGAACTGTTTTTT. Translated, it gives CAAGEGNTGELFF.

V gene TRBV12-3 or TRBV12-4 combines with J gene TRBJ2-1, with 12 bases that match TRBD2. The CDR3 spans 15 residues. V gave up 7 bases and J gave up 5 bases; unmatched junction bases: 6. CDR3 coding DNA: TGTGCCAGCACCCTAGCGGGAGGGGGTAACAATGAGCAGTTCTTC. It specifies CASTLAGGGNNEQFF.